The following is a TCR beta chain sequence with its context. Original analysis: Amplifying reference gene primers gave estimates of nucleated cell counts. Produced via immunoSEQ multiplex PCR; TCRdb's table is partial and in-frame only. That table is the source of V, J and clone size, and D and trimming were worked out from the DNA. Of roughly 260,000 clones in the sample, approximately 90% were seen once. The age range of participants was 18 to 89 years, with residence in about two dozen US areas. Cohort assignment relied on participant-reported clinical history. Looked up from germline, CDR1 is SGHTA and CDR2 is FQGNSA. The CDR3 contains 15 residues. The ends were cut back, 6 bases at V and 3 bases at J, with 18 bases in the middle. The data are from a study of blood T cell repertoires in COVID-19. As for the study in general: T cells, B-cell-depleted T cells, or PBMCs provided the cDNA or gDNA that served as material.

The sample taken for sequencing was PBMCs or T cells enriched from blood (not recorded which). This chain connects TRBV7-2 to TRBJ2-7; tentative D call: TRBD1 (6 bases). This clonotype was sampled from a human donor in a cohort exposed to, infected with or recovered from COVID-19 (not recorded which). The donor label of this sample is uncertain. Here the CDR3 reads CASSPTTGLLYEQYF. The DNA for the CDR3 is TGTGCCAGCAGTCCTACGACAGGTCTACTCTACGAGCAGTACTTC.